The 24 T cell receptor beta chains in this list originate from one sample, sequenced in a study of CD8+ T cells in alopecia areata. Investigators isolated RNA and reverse transcribed it into cDNA to act as the sequencing template. The data were produced by immunoSEQ multiplex PCR, yet TCRdb's version contains in-frame clones alone and is incomplete. Among roughly 130,000 clones listed, around 60% were seen once. Material: CD4+ T cells sorted from blood, obtained at week 0. All receptors derive from a human donor with alopecia areata.

This clone has just a few counts. The V and J genes are TRBV29-1 and TRBJ1-1; D gene ambiguous. The germline gives CDR1 SQVTM, CDR2 ANQGSEA. This CDR3 is built from 13 residues. V was pared by 5 bases and J by 3 bases, with 13 bases between. The CDR3 sequence: CSVNLSFDTEAFF. CDR3 DNA sequence: TGCAGCGTTAACTTGTCGTTCGACACTGAAGCTTTCTTT.

The genes are TRBV4-2 and TRBJ1-1; D is unclear. The CDR3 is 13 residues long. V was cut by 1 base and J by 6 bases, with 9 bases left in between. Germline values: CDR1 LGHNA, CDR2 YNFKEQ. For the CDR3, the DNA is TGTGCCAGCAGCCAAGCTCCCGGATCTGAAGCTTTCTTT. This translates into CASSQAPGSEAFF.

Here the CDR3 reads CASKTGTGYEKLFF. DNA for the CDR3: TGTGCCAGCAAAACCGGGACAGGATATGAAAAACTGTTTTTT. This chain connects TRBV27 to TRBJ1-4; 8 nucleotides line up with TRBD1. Germline trimming cut 7 bases from V and 6 bases from J; bases unmatched to any gene: 7. This CDR3 region has 14 residues. Germline V gene data show CDR1 as MNHEY and CDR2 as SMNVEV (reference sequence).

The V call is TRBV29-1, the J call TRBJ2-5; 7 bases are a match to TRBD1. The germline V gene encodes CDR1 SQVTM and CDR2 ANQGSEA. J was trimmed by 1 base and V by 3 bases; bases with no gene match: 5. The CDR3 contains 14 residues. CDR3 protein: CSVDGTVGQETQYF. The CDR3 nucleotides are TGCAGCGTTGACGGGACAGTCGGCCAAGAGACCCAGTACTTC.

The V call is TRBV28, the J call TRBJ2-3, with D possibly being TRBD2 (6 bases). The CDR3 length is 16 residues. With 1 base removed from V and 4 bases from J, the gap between germline ends came to 15 bases. In germline, CDR1 is MDHEN, CDR2 SYDVKM. The CDR3 sequence: CASSLSRLVLADTQYF. The DNA for the CDR3 is TGTGCCAGCAGTTTATCGCGACTAGTGCTCGCAGATACGCAGTATTTT.

This clone was observed at least ten times. The rearrangement links TRBV14 to TRBJ1-6; weak D call: TRBD1 (6 bases). V was trimmed by 3 bases and J by 7 bases, leaving 10 bases between them. Per the germline V gene, CDR1 is SGHDN and CDR2 is FVKESK. This CDR3 has 14 amino acids. The CDR3 spells CASSQGAGNSPLHF. The CDR3 nucleotides read TGTGCCAGCAGCCAGGGGGCCGGCAATTCACCCCTCCACTTT.

The chain has TRBV9 and TRBJ2-5; 7 nucleotides line up with TRBD2. Germline loops: CDR1 SGDLS, CDR2 YYNGEE. Trimming removed 4 bases from V and 2 bases from J; junction bases left unmatched: 5. CDR3 size: 14 residues. The CDR3 is CASSSGTIQETQYF. CDR3 coding DNA: TGTGCCAGCAGCTCCGGGACTATTCAAGAGACCCAGTACTTC.

V gene TRBV10-3 combines with J gene TRBJ2-3; D might be TRBD2 (6 bases). Germline values: CDR1 ENHRY, CDR2 SYGVKD. The CDR3 covers 14 residues. V was shortened by 9 bases and J by 0 bases, with 13 bases between the two germline ends. The CDR3 protein is CAITSSVSTDTQYF. CDR3 bases: TGTGCCATTACTTCTAGCGTTAGCACAGATACGCAGTATTTT.

DNA of the CDR3: TGTGCCACCAGCAGAGTTCAGGGGGCGCGTGGCTACACCTTC. Translating it yields CATSRVQGARGYTF. The J gene is TRBJ1-2, the V gene TRBV15, with TRBD1 matching 8 bases. Per the germline V gene, CDR1 is LNHNV and CDR2 is YYDKDF (reference sequence). The CDR3 sequence is 14 residues long. J gave up 7 bases and V 1 base, and 5 bases lay outside the gene matches. The full variable domain, rest sourced from reference TRBV15 and TRBJ1-2, is DAMVIQNPRYQVTQFGKPVTLSCSQTLNHNVMYWYQQKSSQAPKLLFHYYDKDFNNEADTPDNFQSRRPNTSFCFLDIRSPGLGDTAMYLCATSRVQGARGYTFGSGTRLTVV.

The V and J genes are TRBV2 and TRBJ2-1; 11 bases line up with TRBD2. V dropped 3 bases and J dropped 4; count of bases not matched to a gene: 5. Per the germline V gene, CDR1 is SNHLY and CDR2 is FYNNEI. CDR3 length: 16 residues. CDR3: CASSERGLAAYNEQFF. As DNA, the CDR3 is TGTGCCAGCAGTGAGAGGGGACTAGCGGCTTACAATGAGCAGTTCTTC.

The rearrangement links TRBV29-1 to TRBJ1-4; 7 bases match TRBD1. The CDR3 is 14 residues long. Germline CDR1 SQVTM, CDR2 ANQGSEA. V dropped 4 bases and J dropped 10; count of bases not matched to a gene: 12. In nucleotides, the CDR3 is TGCAGCGTTGCCAGCCGGGACAGCGGAGGAAAACTGTTTTTT. It codes for CSVASRDSGGKLFF.

The rearrangement uses TRBV7-9 and TRBJ1-2; D gene uncertain. V was clipped by 4 bases and J by 12 bases, with 18 bases between them. Germline CDR1 and CDR2: SEHNR and FQNEAQ (reference sequence). The CDR3 is 13 residues long. As DNA, the CDR3 is TGTGCCAGCAGCTCGAGGGAGGTATGGGATCACACCTTC. The encoded protein is CASSSREVWDHTF.

The chain combines TRBV4-3 with TRBJ2-4; no firm D call. The CDR3 is 15 residues long. CDR1 is LGHNA, CDR2 YSLEER, per germline. V was clipped by 0 bases and J by 4 bases, with 10 bases between them. The CDR3 reads CASSQDRHSKNIQYF. The CDR3 region has the DNA TGCGCCAGCAGCCAAGACAGACACTCAAAAAACATTCAGTACTTC.

This chain links TRBV7-2 with TRBJ1-6, with D possibly being TRBD1 (6 bases). Germline V gives CDR1 SGHTA, CDR2 FQGNSA. With 0 bases removed from V and 8 bases from J, the gap between germline ends came to 11 bases. The CDR3 is 15 residues long. The CDR3 coding sequence is TGTGCCAGCAGCTTAGCCGGGGGGCTGGATTCACCCCTCCACTTT. This gives the protein CASSLAGGLDSPLHF.

The chain recombines TRBV25-1 with TRBJ2-4, with 8 positions matching TRBD1. V gave up 4 bases and J gave up 9 bases; unmatched junction bases: 8. CDR3 length: 14 residues. In germline, CDR1 is MGHDK, CDR2 SYGVNS. CDR3 nucleotides: TGTGCCAGCAGTGCGAGGACAGGGTCGGGCATTCAGTACTTC. It yields the protein CASSARTGSGIQYF.

The chain uses TRBV20-1 and TRBJ2-7; D uncertain. The CDR3 is made up of 11 amino acids. Trimming shortened V by 2 bases and J by 3 bases, and 5 bases separated the two germline ends. Germline assignment: CDR1 DFQATT and CDR2 SNEGSKA (reference sequence). The CDR3, as DNA: TGCAGTGCTAGACAAAGCTACGAGCAGTACTTC. Protein sequence: CSARQSYEQYF.

There are a few counts of this clone. This chain joins TRBV5-1 and TRBJ1-4, with unresolved D. This CDR3 comprises 15 residues. The V and J ends lost 3 bases and 0 bases respectively, with 9 bases between them. Germline V gene data show CDR1 as SGHRS and CDR2 as YFSETQ. This CDR3 is CASSSDGPTNEKLFF. The CDR3 bases are TGCGCCAGCAGCTCGGACGGCCCAACTAATGAAAAACTGTTTTTT.

V gene TRBV19 combines with J gene TRBJ1-5; D remains unclear. V was cut by 3 bases and J by 5 bases, with 11 bases left in between. Germline V CDR1 and CDR2: LNHDA, SQIVND (reference sequence). CDR3 length: 14 amino acids. The CDR3 region has the DNA TGTGCCAGTAGTATCGGGTCGCGGGATCAGCCCCAGCATTTT. It codes for CASSIGSRDQPQHF.

This clone has more than one count but fewer than ten. For the CDR3, the DNA is TGTGCCAGCAGTTATTCCTCGGACAGGCTGGGATCACCCCTCCACTTT. It encodes CASSYSSDRLGSPLHF. This rearrangement joins TRBV6-6 to TRBJ1-6; 7 bases map to TRBD1. Per germline, CDR1 MNHNY and CDR2 SVGAGI (reference sequence). The CDR3 totals 16 residues. Trimming at V came to 3 bases and at J to 10 bases, leaving 12 bases not matched to a gene.

The chain carries TRBV7-3 and TRBJ2-2; D gene unclear. The CDR3 extends over 11 amino acids. Per germline, CDR1 SGHTA and CDR2 FQGTGA. Trimming cost V 6 bases and J 4 bases, with 3 bases left between them. CDR3 nucleotides: TGTGCCAGCAGTACCACCGGGGAGCTGTTTTTT. Its protein product is CASSTTGELFF.

V and J are TRBV5-5 and TRBJ2-7; 11 nucleotides agree with TRBD2. V dropped 2 bases and J dropped 5; count of bases not matched to a gene: 6. The CDR3 sequence is 15 residues long. The V gene's germline CDR1 is SGHKS and CDR2 YYEKEE (reference sequence). CDR3 coding DNA: TGTGCCAGCAGCTTTCGCGGTAGCGGGGGGGACGAGCAGTACTTC. This sequence encodes CASSFRGSGGDEQYF. Drawing the rest from reference TRBV5-5 and TRBJ2-7, the complete variable domain is DAGVTQSPTHLIKTRGQQVTLRCSPISGHKSVSWYQQVLGQGPQFIFQYYEKEERGRGNFPDRFSARQFPNYSSELNVNALLLGDSALYLCASSFRGSGGDEQYFGPGTRLTVT.

The chain carries TRBV11-2 and TRBJ1-2; D is uncertain. This CDR3 is built from 14 residues. In germline, CDR1 is SGHAT, CDR2 FQNNGV. V lost 2 bases and J 0 bases, leaving 7 bases between the germline ends. CDR3 residues: CASSLSRANYGYTF. For the CDR3, the DNA is TGTGCCAGCAGCTTAAGTAGGGCTAACTATGGCTACACCTTC. Drawing the rest from reference TRBV11-2 and TRBJ1-2, the complete variable domain is EAGVAQSPRYKIIEKRQSVAFWCNPISGHATLYWYQQILGQGPKLLIQFQNNGVVDDSQLPKDRFSAERLKGVDSTLKIQPAKLEDSAVYLCASSLSRANYGYTFGSGTRLTVV.

This clone has just one count. This chain uses TRBV30 with TRBJ1-2; TRBD1 might be the D (6 bases). This CDR3 contains 13 residues. Germline CDR1 GTSNPN, CDR2 SVGIG (reference sequence). The V end lost 7 bases, the J end lost 3 bases, and 15 bases lay between the germline ends. CDR3 sequence: CASSTGLDYGYTF. The DNA for the CDR3 is TGTGCCTCAAGCACAGGGTTGGACTATGGCTACACCTTC.

This clone was seen just once. This sequence joins TRBV6-6 and TRBJ2-7; TRBD1 aligns across 9 bases. The junction had 8 bases not matched to a gene; V was cut back by 5 bases and J by 3 bases. Germline lookup yields CDR1 MNHNY and CDR2 SVGAGI (reference sequence). This CDR3 contains 15 residues. CDR3: CASSADRGGVYEQYF. The DNA of the CDR3 is TGTGCCAGCAGTGCGGACAGGGGAGGGGTCTACGAGCAGTACTTC.